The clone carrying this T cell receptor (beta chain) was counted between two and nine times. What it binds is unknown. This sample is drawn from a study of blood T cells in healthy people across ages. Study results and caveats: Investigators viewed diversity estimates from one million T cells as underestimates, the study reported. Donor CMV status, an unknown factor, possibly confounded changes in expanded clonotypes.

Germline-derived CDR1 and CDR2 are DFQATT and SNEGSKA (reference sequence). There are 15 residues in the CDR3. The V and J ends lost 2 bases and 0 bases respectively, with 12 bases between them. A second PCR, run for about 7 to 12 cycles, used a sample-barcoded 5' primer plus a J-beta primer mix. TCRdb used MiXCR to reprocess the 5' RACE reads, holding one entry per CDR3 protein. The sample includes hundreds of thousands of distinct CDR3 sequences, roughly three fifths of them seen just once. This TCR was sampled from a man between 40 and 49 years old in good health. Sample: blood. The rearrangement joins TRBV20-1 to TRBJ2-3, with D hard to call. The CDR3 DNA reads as TGCAGTGCTAGACCGACGACCCTTAGCACAGATACGCAGTATTTT. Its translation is CSARPTTLSTDTQYF.